The clone carrying this T cell receptor (beta chain) was counted a few times. Clones were read by immunoSEQ multiplex PCR, and TCRdb kept only the in-frame ones, dropping some. The sample consists of roughly 250,000 clones, 86% of them appearing once. The data stem from a study of blood T cell repertoires in COVID-19. Cohort allocation depended upon clinical history that participants reported. Symptom resolution, clearance, or two negative PCRs marked the recovered donors of Cohort 3. The CDR3 has 11 amino acids. V lost 6 bases and J 4 bases, leaving 7 bases between the germline ends. Looked up from germline, CDR1 is SQVTM and CDR2 is ANQGSEA.

This TCR was sampled from a woman aged 45-65 years who had recovered from COVID-19. This chain links TRBV29-1 with TRBJ1-3; D perhaps matches TRBD1 (6 bases). Sequencing was carried out using PBMCs or T cells enriched from blood (not recorded which). The chain's CDR3 is CSVGQGNTIYF. The CDR3 nucleotides read TGCAGCGTAGGACAGGGAAACACCATATATTTT.